These 17 T cell receptor beta chains originate from one sample sequenced in a study of metastatic and nonmetastatic thyroid tumors. The entire patient cohort was treatment-naive prior to thyroid surgery. Via MiXCR, TCRdb re-called the PCR reads. The sample holds some 16,000 clones, roughly 26% seen once. Material for sequencing was tumor tissue. These receptor sequences come from a male donor with papillary thyroid cancer or a benign thyroid nodule (not recorded which). Some clones in this sample may be carry-over from other donors' samples.

This chain connects TRBV7-2 to TRBJ2-7; 7 bases line up with TRBD2. Looked up from germline, CDR1 is SGHTA and CDR2 is FQGNSA. The CDR3 runs to 16 residues. J was trimmed by 5 bases and V by 0 bases; bases with no gene match: 10. CDR3 DNA: TGTGCCAGCAGCTTAGCGACCTTTAGGGAGGGCGACGAGCAGTACTTC. Protein product: CASSLATFREGDEQYF.

The V call is TRBV6-5, the J call TRBJ1-5, with D maybe TRBD1 (6 bases). The CDR3 spans 15 residues. With 2 bases removed from V and 3 bases from J, the gap between germline ends came to 11 bases. Germline V gene sequence: CDR1 MNHEY, CDR2 SVGAGI. The CDR3 region is CASSYVQGSNQPQHF. The CDR3, as DNA: TGTGCCAGCAGTTACGTGCAGGGGTCCAATCAGCCCCAGCATTTT.

The rearrangement joins TRBV25-1 to TRBJ2-7; D is possibly TRBD1 or TRBD2 (5 bases each). Looked up from germline, CDR1 is MGHDK and CDR2 is SYGVNS. The CDR3 length is 12 residues. With 2 bases removed from V and 6 bases from J, the gap between germline ends came to 8 bases. The CDR3, as DNA: TGTGCCAGCAGTGAAGAGGGGCGCGAGCAGTACTTC. It translates to CASSEEGREQYF.

The chain links TRBV6-4 to TRBJ2-3; 9 bases are shared with TRBD2. This CDR3 contains 15 residues. CDR1 is MRHNA, CDR2 SNTAGT, per germline. V was clipped by 5 bases and J by 0 bases; unmatched bases: 3. The CDR3 nucleotides read TGTGCCAGCAGTCAGACTAGCGGAAGCACAGATACGCAGTATTTT. Translation: CASSQTSGSTDTQYF.

This clone was observed a handful of times. This CDR3 reads CASNHGTSYNEQFF. The CDR3 DNA reads TGTGCCAGTAACCACGGAACCTCCTACAATGAGCAGTTCTTC. The chain carries TRBV19 and TRBJ2-1; no definite D call. Per germline, CDR1 LNHDA and CDR2 SQIVND (reference sequence). The CDR3 extends over 14 amino acids. V lost 7 bases, J lost 0 bases, and 10 bases lay in between.

J is TRBJ1-1 and V is TRBV11-2; D uncertain. The CDR3 is 14 amino acids. V dropped 4 bases and J dropped 6 bases, with 15 bases sitting between them. Germline CDR1 SGHAT, CDR2 FQNNGV. CDR3 residues: CASSSRAGGAEAFF. The CDR3 nucleotides are TGTGCCAGCAGCTCCCGGGCTGGAGGTGCTGAAGCTTTCTTT.

This clone was counted ten times or more. V gene TRBV6-5 combines with J gene TRBJ1-1, with 9 bases lining up with TRBD1. The V and J ends lost 2 bases and 0 bases, in that order; junction bases with no gene match: 10. In germline, CDR1 is MNHEY, CDR2 SVGAGI. The CDR3 is 18 residues long. The CDR3 protein is CASSYSPRDRGMNTEAFF. The CDR3 nucleotides read TGTGCCAGCAGTTACAGTCCCCGTGACAGGGGGATGAACACTGAAGCTTTCTTT.

This clone is categorized as medium-sized. J is TRBJ1-2 and V is TRBV6-1, with 8 nucleotides matching TRBD1. The CDR3 spans 15 residues. V lost 4 bases and J lost 8; bases outside the gene matches: 12. Germline values: CDR1 MNHNS, CDR2 SASEGT. CDR3 sequence (DNA): TGTGCCAGCAGTGCCACGAAGGACAGGGTGTCGGGCTACACCTTC. The encoded protein is CASSATKDRVSGYTF.

The rearrangement uses TRBV10-1 and TRBJ2-7; perhaps TRBD1 as D (6 bases). The CDR3 contains 15 residues. V was clipped by 3 bases and J by 9 bases, with 21 bases between them. Germline CDR1 and CDR2: WNHNN and SYGVQD (reference sequence). The CDR3 is CASSETGTSPRRQYF. Written as DNA, the CDR3 is TGCGCCAGCAGTGAAACTGGGACATCCCCGCGGCGGCAGTACTTC.

This clone showed up many times. The chain has TRBV18 and TRBJ1-5; D is unclear. Trimming took 2 bases from V and 2 from J, leaving 7 bases between them. The length of the CDR3 is 14 residues. The V gene's germline CDR1 is KGHSH and CDR2 LQKENI. CDR3 in DNA: TGTGCCAGCTCACCAAATGTTGGCAATCAGCCCCAGCATTTT. Protein sequence: CASSPNVGNQPQHF. The full variable domain, with the rest looked up from reference TRBV18 and TRBJ1-5, is NAGVMQNPRHLVRRRGQEARLRCSPMKGHSHVYWYRQLPEEGLKFMVYLQKENIIDESGMPKERFSAEFPKEGPSILRIQQVVRGDSAAYFCASSPNVGNQPQHFGDGTRLSIL.

This clone was detected ten times or more. V and J are TRBV18 and TRBJ1-5; 7 bases are a match to TRBD1. The CDR3 covers 13 residues. CDR1 and CDR2 from the germline V gene are KGHSH and LQKENI. Unmatched junction bases numbered 3, after V lost 5 bases and J lost 5 bases. As DNA, the CDR3 is TGTGCCAGCTCAGGGACAGCGGATCAGCCCCAGCATTTT. Protein sequence: CASSGTADQPQHF.

This chain links TRBV9 with TRBJ2-3; the D gene could be TRBD1 or TRBD2 (5 bases each). The length of the CDR3 is 15 residues. Germline V gene lookup returns CDR1 SGDLS and CDR2 YYNGEE. The V and J ends lost 3 bases and 4 bases respectively, with 15 bases between them. CDR3 sequence: CASSDMGVDSDTQYF. Here the CDR3 DNA reads TGTGCCAGCAGCGACATGGGGGTAGACTCAGATACGCAGTATTTT. The full variable domain, completed using reference TRBV9 and TRBJ2-3, is DSGVTQTPKHLITATGQRVTLRCSPRSGDLSVYWYQQSLDQGLQFLIQYYNGEERAKGNILERFSAQQFPDLHSELNLSSLELGDSALYFCASSDMGVDSDTQYFGPGTRLTVL.

This clone is medium-sized by share. The chain's CDR3 is CASIKDRGVGEQFF. The CDR3 nucleotides are TGTGCCAGCATCAAGGACAGGGGCGTTGGTGAGCAGTTCTTC. The chain is built from TRBV28 and TRBJ2-1; 9 bases match TRBD1. This CDR3 comprises 14 residues. V trimming: 7 bases; J trimming: 9 bases; junction bases outside the gene matches: 10. Germline values: CDR1 MDHEN, CDR2 SYDVKM.

This clone occurred many times. It may be a read error: a sequence one base away is much more abundant. This CDR3 is CASGVRPNTGELFF. CDR3 DNA: TGTGCCAGCGGGGTCCGGCCCAACACCGGGGAGCTGTTTTTT. J is TRBJ2-2 and V is TRBV28, with unresolved D. Germline V gene sequence: CDR1 MDHEN, CDR2 SYDVKM. The CDR3 loop spans 14 amino acids. Trimming removed 8 bases from V and 2 bases from J, with 12 bases in between.

This clone rates as medium-sized (0.01 to 0.1%). The V gene is TRBV6-1, the J gene TRBJ2-7; TRBD2 agrees at 12 bases. Germline lookup yields CDR1 MNHNS and CDR2 SASEGT. J was trimmed by 2 bases and V by 6 bases; bases with no gene match: 2. CDR3 length equals 14 residues. The CDR3 region has the DNA TGTGCCAGCAGCGCTAGCGGGAGGGCCTACGAGCAGTACTTC. This sequence encodes CASSASGRAYEQYF.

The chain is built from TRBV6-1 and TRBJ1-4; D not resolved. Trimming cost V 3 bases and J 3 bases, with 11 bases left between them. There are 15 residues in the CDR3. Germline lookup yields CDR1 MNHNS and CDR2 SASEGT. DNA for the CDR3: TGTGCCAGCAGTGATTGTCGTGGGTCTAATGAAAAACTGTTTTTT. Protein: CASSDCRGSNEKLFF.

Many counts were recorded for this clone. The chain combines TRBV4-2 with TRBJ2-5, with 8 bases fitting TRBD2. J gave up 2 bases and V 1 base, and 3 bases lay outside the gene matches. The CDR3 sequence is 15 residues long. Germline values: CDR1 LGHNA, CDR2 YNFKEQ. CDR3 residues: CASSQGRGDQETQYF. CDR3 sequence (DNA): TGTGCCAGCAGCCAAGGGCGGGGGGATCAAGAGACCCAGTACTTC.